The 25 T cell receptor beta chains presented below share a single source sample, sequenced in a study of blood T cells in healthy people across ages. Using a J-beta primer mix together with a sample-barcoded 5' primer, a second PCR was run for about 6 to 12 cycles. One entry per CDR3 protein results from TCRdb running MiXCR on the 5' RACE reads. The sample has some 790,000 distinct CDR3 sequences; under 35% are singletons. Source material: blood. The receptors originated from a woman of 80 years or more in good health.

The J gene is TRBJ2-1, the V gene TRBV5-1; 8 nucleotides match TRBD2. The DNA matches TRBJ2-7 better at its end, which makes the J call doubtful. This CDR3 contains 16 residues. Germline V gives CDR1 SGHRS, CDR2 YFSETQ. CDR3: CASSPSGGGTYNEQYF. The CDR3 DNA is TGCGCCAGCAGCCCCAGCGGCGGGGGGACCTACAATGAGCAGTACTTC.

This clonotype was recorded at least ten times. The gene calls are TRBV7-2 and TRBJ2-7; D not certain. The CDR3 consists of 15 residues. V was pared by 2 bases and J by 0 bases, with 11 bases between. Looked up from germline, CDR1 is SGHTA and CDR2 is FQGNSA. In DNA form, the CDR3 reads TGTGCCAGCAGCTTATTTCGGTTCGACTCCTACGAGCAGTACTTC. It specifies CASSLFRFDSYEQYF.

This clonotype appeared many times. The CDR3 loop reads CASSLALAGATYNEQFF. As DNA, the CDR3 is TGTGCCAGCAGCTTAGCGTTAGCGGGGGCGACTTACAATGAGCAGTTCTTC. The chain uses TRBV11-2 and TRBJ2-1, with 9 positions matching TRBD2. V gave up 1 base and J gave up 4 bases; unmatched junction bases: 8. CDR3 length: 17 residues. From germline, CDR1 is SGHAT and CDR2 FQNNGV.

Details on this clonotype: A read error may explain this, as a much larger clone is one base away. The genes are TRBV6-2 or TRBV6-3 and TRBJ1-2; D is ambiguous. Germline CDR1 MNHEY, CDR2 SVGEGT. The CDR3 sequence is 15 residues long. The CDR3 reads CVSSYSQTYNYGYTF. The CDR3 DNA sequence: TGTGTCAGCAGTTACTCCCAGACATATAACTATGGCTACACCTTC.

The table lists this clonotype with a few counts. The chain uses TRBV25-1 and TRBJ2-3; possible D gene TRBD1, 6 bases. This CDR3 spans 13 amino acids. The ends were cut back, 6 bases at V and 7 bases at J, with 14 bases in the middle. Germline V gives CDR1 MGHDK, CDR2 SYGVNS. This chain's CDR3 is CASRYREMNTQYF. The CDR3 region has the DNA TGTGCCAGCAGGTACAGGGAAATGAATACGCAGTATTTT.

The table lists this clonotype with many counts. The chain joins TRBV29-1 to TRBJ2-5; no definite D call. Trimming took off 7 bases at V and 4 bases at J, with 13 bases between the two ends. Germline-derived CDR1 and CDR2 are SQVTM and ANQGSEA. CDR3 length: 12 amino acids. The CDR3 nucleotides are TGCAGCGCAAAACGGGTGGGAGAGACCCAGTACTTC. It yields the protein CSAKRVGETQYF. The complete variable domain, with remaining parts taken from reference TRBV29-1 and TRBJ2-5, reads SAVISQKPSRDICQRGTSLTIQCQVDSQVTMMFWYRQQPGQSLTLIATANQGSEATYESGFVIDKFPISRPNLTFSTLTVSNMSPEDSSIYLCSAKRVGETQYFGPGTRLLVL.

This clonotype showed up many times. CDR3 in DNA: TGCAGTGCTAGACGACTAGCGGGGAGTTTGGAGACCCAGTACTTC. Encoded protein: CSARRLAGSLETQYF. The chain recombines TRBV20-1 with TRBJ2-5, with 11 nucleotides matching TRBD2. The CDR3 contains 15 residues. V dropped 2 bases and J dropped 5; count of bases not matched to a gene: 7. Germline V gene data show CDR1 as DFQATT and CDR2 as SNEGSKA (reference sequence).

This clonotype was seen more than once but under ten times. The chain uses TRBV2 and TRBJ1-2; the match to TRBD1 covers 10 bases. The CDR3 extends over 15 amino acids. The ends lost 5 bases at V and 8 bases at J; junction bases unmatched: 11. In germline, CDR1 is SNHLY, CDR2 FYNNEI. CDR3 coding DNA: TGTGCCAGCAGTAGGGAGGACAGGGGGACGTACGGCTACACCTTC. Its protein product is CASSREDRGTYGYTF.

The table lists this clonotype with many counts. The chain uses TRBV15 and TRBJ2-5, with 8 bases fitting TRBD2. The junction had 4 bases not matched to a gene; V was cut back by 0 bases and J by 4 bases. CDR3 length: 15 amino acids. Germline assignment: CDR1 LNHNV and CDR2 YYDKDF (reference sequence). CDR3 protein: CATSRDGTRGETQYF. The CDR3 DNA reads TGTGCCACCAGCAGAGATGGGACTAGGGGAGAGACCCAGTACTTC.

The gene calls are TRBV24-1 and TRBJ2-7; TRBD2 matches 13 bases. CDR1 and CDR2 (germline): KGHDR, SFDVKD. V gave up 5 bases and J gave up 7 bases; unmatched junction bases: 4. The CDR3 totals 14 residues. This chain's CDR3 is CATSGLAGGVEQYF. CDR3 DNA: TGTGCCACCAGTGGACTAGCGGGGGGAGTTGAGCAGTACTTC.

As DNA, the CDR3 is TGTGCCAGCCTAAGCTCTAGCAATCAGCCCCAGCATTTT. Its translation: CASLSSSNQPQHF. The J gene is TRBJ1-5, the V gene TRBV6-6; D call uncertain. CDR3 length: 13 amino acids. Trimming removed 8 bases at V and 0 bases at J, with 8 bases between. Germline CDR1 is MNHNY and CDR2 is SVGAGI (reference sequence).

V is TRBV28 and J is TRBJ2-3, with TRBD2 identical over 9 bases. Germline loops: CDR1 MDHEN, CDR2 SYDVKM. The CDR3 consists of 16 residues. V dropped 0 bases and J dropped 3; count of bases not matched to a gene: 4. The CDR3 is CASSLWRGGLTDTQYF. The CDR3 coding sequence is TGTGCCAGCAGTTTATGGCGGGGGGGCCTTACAGATACGCAGTATTTT.

V usage is TRBV6-6 and J usage is TRBJ1-4; 7 nucleotides agree with TRBD1. Germline values: CDR1 MNHNY, CDR2 SVGAGI (reference sequence). After removal of 5 bases from V and 3 bases from J, the junction contained 6 bases not matched to a gene. The CDR3 length is 15 residues. CDR3 bases: TGTGCCAGCAGTAAGCAGGGGGTAGCTAATGAAAAACTGTTTTTT. Its protein is CASSKQGVANEKLFF.

This clonotype was detected ten times or more. The rearrangement links TRBV3-1 to TRBJ2-5, with a tentative D call TRBD2 (5 bases). This CDR3 has 13 residues. Germline loops: CDR1 LGHDT, CDR2 YNNKEL (reference sequence). Trimming took 4 bases from V and 3 from J, leaving 9 bases between them. In DNA, the CDR3 is TGTGCCAGCAGCCGGGCGAGGGAAGAGACCCAGTACTTC. As protein: CASSRAREETQYF.

This clonotype was seen more than once but under ten times. The genes are TRBV5-5 and TRBJ2-4; TRBD2 agrees at 11 bases. The CDR3 has 17 amino acids. V was pared by 3 bases and J by 3 bases, with 8 bases of the junction left unmatched. Per the germline V gene, CDR1 is SGHKS and CDR2 is YYEKEE (reference sequence). CDR3 nucleotides: TGTGCCAGCAGCTCCCCAACTAGCGGGGGAGGCAAAAACATTCAGTACTTC. It codes for CASSSPTSGGGKNIQYF.

J is TRBJ2-1 and V is TRBV7-2; 7 bases fit TRBD1. TRBJ2-7 explains the end of the DNA better; the J call may be wrong. In germline, CDR1 is SGHTA, CDR2 FQGNSA. The CDR3 totals 15 residues. Here the CDR3 DNA reads TGTGCCAGCAGCTTGTTGGGACAGTCCTACAATGAGCAGTACTTC. It specifies CASSLLGQSYNEQYF.

This chain joins TRBV2 and TRBJ1-1, with D possibly TRBD1 on 5 matching bases. The CDR3 runs 15 residues. V was cut by 5 bases and J by 1 base, with 14 bases left in between. CDR1 and CDR2 from the germline V gene are SNHLY and FYNNEI. The CDR3 spells CASSLRGLSNTEAFF. In nucleotides, the CDR3 is TGTGCCAGCAGTCTTAGGGGCCTATCGAACACTGAAGCTTTCTTT.

A note on this clonotype: At one of its ends the junction is not consistent with the germline gene, which may arise from a read error. This chain connects TRBV12-3 or TRBV12-4 to TRBJ2-3, with TRBD2 matching over 8 bases. CDR3 length: 18 residues. Here the CDR3 reads CASSFLAGRTTGTDMQYF. Here the CDR3 DNA reads TGTGCCAGCAGTTTTCTAGCGGGCCGTACCACGGGAACAGATATGCAGTATTTT.

This clonotype was recorded many times. V is TRBV4-2 and J is TRBJ2-1, with TRBD2 matching over 8 bases. Germline trimming cut 0 bases from V and 1 base from J; bases unmatched to any gene: 8. The CDR3 is 18 residues long. Looked up from germline, CDR1 is LGHNA and CDR2 is YNFKEQ. Here the CDR3 DNA reads TGTGCCAGCAGCCAAGAGGGCGGGGGGCCCTCTTCCTACAATGAGCAGTTCTTC. Translation: CASSQEGGGPSSYNEQFF.

This clonotype was seen many times. The rearrangement joins TRBV7-9 to TRBJ2-1, with 11 bases matching TRBD2. Germline V gene sequence: CDR1 SEHNR, CDR2 FQNEAQ (reference sequence). V was pared by 6 bases and J by 1 base, with 5 bases of the junction left unmatched. The CDR3 length is 16 residues. The CDR3 region is CASSRLAGWSYNEQFF. For the CDR3, the DNA is TGTGCCAGCAGTCGACTAGCGGGGTGGTCCTACAATGAGCAGTTCTTC.

A word on this clonotype: Germline and junction disagree at one end, which may indicate a read error. The V and J genes are TRBV2 and TRBJ1-1, with unresolved D. Per germline, CDR1 SNHLY and CDR2 FYNNEI. CDR3 length: 13 amino acids. CDR3: CACRGSPNTEAFF. In DNA form, the CDR3 reads TGTGCCTGCAGAGGGTCTCCGAACACTGAAGCTTTCTTT.

This clonotype showed up many times. The rearrangement uses TRBV6-1 and TRBJ2-3; 10 nucleotides align to TRBD1. Trimming cost V 6 bases and J 0 bases; bases outside gene matches: 3. The CDR3 length is 15 residues. Germline V gene lookup returns CDR1 MNHNS and CDR2 SASEGT. Here the CDR3 DNA reads TGTGCCAGCAGAGACAGGGGGCACAGCACAGATACGCAGTATTTT. It encodes CASRDRGHSTDTQYF.

In regard to this clonotype: A clone one base away is much larger, so this may be a read error. The genes are TRBV29-1 and TRBJ2-3, with D unresolved. This CDR3 is 13 amino acids long. Germline V gives CDR1 SQVTM, CDR2 ANQGSEA. CDR3 nucleotides: TGCAGCGTTTCTCCTGGGAACGCAGATACGCGGTATTTT. Translating gives CSVSPGNADTRYF.

The chain employs TRBV7-2 and TRBJ1-6; tentatively, D is TRBD1 (5 bases). The germline V gene encodes CDR1 SGHTA and CDR2 FQGNSA. Between the trimmed V and J ends, which lost 0 bases and 4 bases, there was a span of 10 bases. CDR3 length equals 16 residues. The CDR3: CASSLARGHYNSPLHF. The CDR3 DNA sequence: TGTGCCAGCAGCTTAGCGCGAGGACATTATAATTCACCCCTCCACTTT.

This clonotype was detected a few times. Germline and junction disagree at one end, which may indicate a read error. This sequence joins TRBV4-1 and TRBJ2-1, with TRBD2 matching over 7 bases. CDR3 length equals 13 residues. Germline loops: CDR1 MGHRA, CDR2 YSYEKL. For the CDR3, the DNA is TGCGCCGGCAGCCAAGATGAAGGACTAGGAAAGTTCTTC. This encodes CAGSQDEGLGKFF.